One TCR beta chain is described in this entry. Its antigen is not identified. In the same sample, other DNA sequences code for this CDR3. It was via CD45RO/CCR7/CD25/CD127/CD95/CD27 that CD4+ naive, central memory, regulatory and stem cell-like memory cells were sorted. These data originate in a study of beta chain features in type 1 diabetes. Study results and limitations: Among type 1 diabetes patients, VDJ junctions had fewer insertions and more deletions. Healthy donors had naive, central memory and Treg TCRB repertoires that appeared less similar than those seen among patients.

The authors reverse transcribed all of the isolated RNA, so sequencing captured expressed TCRB transcripts. Data came from immunoSEQ multiplex PCR; TCRdb stores just in-frame clones and leaves some out. The table records under 250,000 clones, over 12% of them present only once. V lost 3 bases and J lost 8, with 8 bases in between. The CDR3 has 12 residues. Germline CDR1 and CDR2: KGHSH and LQKENI. The chain employs TRBV18 and TRBJ2-1, with unresolved D. The clonotype originates from a woman aged 40-49 years in good health. Source material: naive CD4+ T cells from blood. CDR3 nucleotide sequence: TGTGCCAGCTCACCGGGCGCCGATGAGCAGTTCTTC. Translating it yields CASSPGADEQFF.